Presented here are 21 T cell receptor beta chains from one specimen sequenced in a study of cytomegalovirus exposure and HLA in healthy donors. The study ran its PCR with 60 Vbeta and 13 Jbeta primers. Here immunoSEQ multiplex PCR was the method, and the copy in TCRdb shows in-frame clones only, minus some. The sample has some 150,000 clones, 70% to 80% seen once. Material: PBMCs. The receptors were sampled from a man between 60 and 75 years old in good health and CMV-seronegative.

This chain connects TRBV7-8 to TRBJ1-1, with 7 bases matching TRBD1. The V gene end was trimmed by 5 bases and the J gene end by 7 bases; junction bases not matched to a gene: 10. The CDR3 loop spans 14 amino acids. CDR1 and CDR2 from the germline V gene are SGHVS and FQNEAQ. The CDR3 region is CASSDLGTADEAFF. The CDR3 DNA sequence: TGTGCCAGCAGCGACCTCGGGACAGCTGATGAAGCTTTCTTT.

The chain is built from TRBV7-3 and TRBJ2-2, with 8 bases lining up with TRBD2. With 2 bases clipped from V and 8 bases from J, the junction kept 4 bases outside the gene matches. Germline V gene data show CDR1 as SGHTA and CDR2 as FQGTGA. CDR3 length: 14 residues. DNA of the CDR3: TGTGCCAGCAGCTTATCGGCTAGCGGGGGGGAGCTGTTTTTT. It specifies CASSLSASGGELFF.

The rearrangement joins TRBV7-9 to TRBJ1-2, with 7 bases that match TRBD1. The V gene's germline CDR1 is SEHNR and CDR2 FQNEAQ (reference sequence). Losses at the gene ends were 1 base for V and 8 bases for J; bases not matched to a gene: 4. The CDR3 consists of 13 residues. The CDR3 reads CASSLGQGQGYTF. The CDR3 coding sequence is TGTGCCAGCAGCTTAGGACAGGGACAGGGCTACACCTTC.

The chain carries TRBV6-4 and TRBJ2-7; 7 bases map to TRBD1. V dropped 4 bases and J dropped 2; count of bases not matched to a gene: 14. The CDR3 is 17 amino acids. Germline assignment: CDR1 MRHNA and CDR2 SNTAGT. The CDR3 nucleotides read TGTGCCAGCAGTGTCGACCCTCACAGGGGAGTACCCTACGAGCAGTACTTC. It translates to CASSVDPHRGVPYEQYF.

The V and J genes are TRBV5-1 and TRBJ2-7; D is possibly TRBD2 (6 bases). The CDR3 covers 14 residues. V shed 3 bases and J shed 4 bases, with 14 bases lying between them. Per the germline V gene, CDR1 is SGHRS and CDR2 is YFSETQ. CDR3 DNA: TGCGCCAGCAGCTCGTTTCGGGGGTTGTACGAGCAGTACTTC. Protein product: CASSSFRGLYEQYF. The full variable domain, rest sourced from reference TRBV5-1 and TRBJ2-7, is KAGVTQTPRYLIKTRGQQVTLSCSPISGHRSVSWYQQTPGQGLQFLFEYFSETQRNKGNFPGRFSGRQFSNSRSEMNVSTLELGDSALYLCASSSFRGLYEQYFGPGTRLTVT.

This sequence joins TRBV28 and TRBJ2-1; D is unresolved. The V gene lost 5 bases and the J gene lost 4 bases, with 9 bases spanning the gap. Germline V CDR1 and CDR2: MDHEN, SYDVKM. This CDR3 comprises 13 residues. CDR3 in DNA: TGTGCCAGCAGTCCCTCGGAGTACAATGAGCAGTTCTTC. It encodes CASSPSEYNEQFF. Together with reference TRBV28 and TRBJ2-1, the CDR3 gives the full variable domain: DVKVTQSSRYLVKRTGEKVFLECVQDMDHENMFWYRQDPGLGLRLIYFSYDVKMKEKGDIPEGYSVSREKKERFSLILESASTNQTSMYLCASSPSEYNEQFFGPGTRLTVL.

This chain uses TRBV9 with TRBJ2-3; 8 bases match TRBD2. The CDR3 length is 14 residues. The ends lost 5 bases at V and 4 bases at J; junction bases unmatched: 6. The germline V gene has CDR1 SGDLS and CDR2 YYNGEE. The chain's CDR3 is CASRGSGAPDTQYF. The CDR3 nucleotides are TGTGCCAGCAGGGGTAGCGGGGCTCCAGATACGCAGTATTTT.

The gene calls are TRBV6-6 and TRBJ2-5, with D possibly matching TRBD1 (6 bases). The CDR3 contains 13 residues. Trimming shortened V by 5 bases and J by 5 bases, and 12 bases separated the two germline ends. Germline V CDR1 and CDR2: MNHNY, SVGAGI (reference sequence). In nucleotides, the CDR3 is TGTGCCAGCAGTCTTACAGGGCCTGAGACCCAGTACTTC. It encodes CASSLTGPETQYF.

This clone was found a few times. The chain is built from TRBV29-1 and TRBJ1-2; no definite D call. V was clipped by 4 bases and J by 3 bases, with 12 bases between them. The CDR3 sequence is 13 residues long. Germline assignment: CDR1 SQVTM and CDR2 ANQGSEA. Here the CDR3 DNA reads TGCAGCGTTGTAGCAACATCTCACTATGGCTACACCTTC. It is translated as CSVVATSHYGYTF.

The CDR3 DNA sequence: TGTGCCAGCAGCGTCCAGGGGAACTCTGGAAACACCATATATTTT. It translates to CASSVQGNSGNTIYF. The V gene is TRBV9, the J gene TRBJ1-3; tentatively, D is TRBD1 (6 bases). CDR1 and CDR2 from the germline V gene are SGDLS and YYNGEE. CDR3 length: 15 residues. V lost 2 bases and J lost 0, with 9 bases in between. Full variable domain (remainder filled in from reference TRBV9 and TRBJ1-3): DSGVTQTPKHLITATGQRVTLRCSPRSGDLSVYWYQQSLDQGLQFLIQYYNGEERAKGNILERFSAQQFPDLHSELNLSSLELGDSALYFCASSVQGNSGNTIYFGEGSWLTVV.

This clone has just a few counts. The chain uses TRBV27 and TRBJ2-7; 7 bases fit TRBD1. CDR1 is MNHEY and CDR2 is SMNVEV in the germline V gene (reference sequence). Trimming cost V 5 bases and J 7 bases; bases outside gene matches: 11. The CDR3 extends over 14 amino acids. Here the CDR3 reads CASSKQGRSREQYF. Written as DNA, the CDR3 is TGTGCCAGCAGTAAACAGGGGCGCTCTAGGGAGCAGTACTTC.

The chain has TRBV15 and TRBJ2-5; 13 bases map to TRBD2. The germline gives CDR1 LNHNV, CDR2 YYDKDF (reference sequence). The CDR3 is 17 amino acids. The junction had 10 bases not matched to a gene; V was cut back by 5 bases and J by 4 bases. This CDR3 reads CATSRPGLAGLVETQYF. CDR3 DNA sequence: TGTGCCACCAGCCGACCGGGACTAGCGGGGCTGGTAGAGACCCAGTACTTC.

V usage is TRBV7-3 and J usage is TRBJ2-1, with a weak D call TRBD1 (5 bases). The germline V gene encodes CDR1 SGHTA and CDR2 FQGTGA. The CDR3 sequence is 14 residues long. The V gene lost 5 bases and the J gene lost 10 bases, with 18 bases spanning the gap. The CDR3 nucleotides are TGTGCCAGCAGCCGTGGATCAGGGTCTGTAGAGCAGTTCTTC. Residues: CASSRGSGSVEQFF.

In its sample, this clone was seen a few times. J is TRBJ2-3 and V is TRBV14; 8 nucleotides align to TRBD1. This CDR3 region has 15 residues. V dropped 0 bases and J dropped 11; count of bases not matched to a gene: 10. The germline V gene has CDR1 SGHDN and CDR2 FVKESK. The CDR3 sequence: CASSQEETGVGGQYF. CDR3 sequence (DNA): TGTGCCAGCAGCCAAGAGGAGACAGGGGTAGGAGGGCAGTATTTT.

The rearrangement joins TRBV6-5 to TRBJ2-2, with TRBD1 identical over 7 bases. V lost 6 bases and J lost 6; bases outside the gene matches: 4. From germline, CDR1 is MNHEY and CDR2 SVGAGI. The CDR3 consists of 13 residues. CDR3: CASRGTGAGELFF. DNA for the CDR3: TGTGCCAGCAGGGGAACAGGGGCCGGGGAGCTGTTTTTT.

This rearrangement joins TRBV9 to TRBJ1-1; a weak D match, TRBD1 (6 bases). CDR1 and CDR2 (germline): SGDLS, YYNGEE. V shed 3 bases and J shed 4 bases, with 19 bases lying between them. CDR3 size: 16 residues. The CDR3 coding sequence is TGTGCCAGCAGCGAGGGAGGGGGGGTTAGGGGCACTGAAGCTTTCTTT. It specifies CASSEGGGVRGTEAFF.

V gene TRBV10-3 combines with J gene TRBJ2-7, with 10 bases that match TRBD1. The germline V gene has CDR1 ENHRY and CDR2 SYGVKD. With 7 bases clipped from V and 2 bases from J, the junction kept 2 bases outside the gene matches. The CDR3 totals 13 residues. The CDR3 nucleotides read TGTGCCATCATGGGGACAGGGGCCTACGAGCAGTACTTC. The encoded protein is CAIMGTGAYEQYF.

The rearrangement joins TRBV18 to TRBJ2-7; TRBD1 matches 8 bases. The germline V gene has CDR1 KGHSH and CDR2 LQKENI. The CDR3 totals 14 residues. The V segment lost 3 bases and the J segment 3 bases; nucleotides outside the gene matches: 4. The CDR3 here is CASSPGTGIYEQYF. The CDR3 DNA is TGTGCCAGCTCACCCGGGACAGGAATCTACGAGCAGTACTTC.

V usage is TRBV30 and J usage is TRBJ2-2, with TRBD2 matching 10 bases. Germline loops: CDR1 GTSNPN, CDR2 SVGIG (reference sequence). The V gene end was trimmed by 5 bases and the J gene end by 6 bases; junction bases not matched to a gene: 6. The length of the CDR3 is 14 residues. For the CDR3, the DNA is TGTGCCTGGGCTAGCGGGAGAAGCCCCGGGGAGCTGTTTTTT. As protein: CAWASGRSPGELFF.

V is TRBV9 and J is TRBJ2-1; 8 bases are shared with TRBD2. Germline V gives CDR1 SGDLS, CDR2 YYNGEE. This CDR3 region has 15 residues. V lost 1 base, J lost 4 bases, and 4 bases stayed unmatched. The CDR3 DNA reads as TGTGCCAGCAGCGTAAGCGGGAGAGGTTACAATGAGCAGTTCTTC. It is translated as CASSVSGRGYNEQFF.

The V and J genes are TRBV10-3 and TRBJ2-1; the match to TRBD1 covers 10 bases. CDR3 length: 14 residues. V shed 8 bases and J 6 bases; nucleotides not matched to a gene: 7. CDR1 is ENHRY and CDR2 is SYGVKD in the germline V gene. The CDR3 DNA reads TGTGCCATCGGGGGGGACAGGGGATTCAATGAGCAGTTCTTC. Translated, it gives CAIGGDRGFNEQFF.